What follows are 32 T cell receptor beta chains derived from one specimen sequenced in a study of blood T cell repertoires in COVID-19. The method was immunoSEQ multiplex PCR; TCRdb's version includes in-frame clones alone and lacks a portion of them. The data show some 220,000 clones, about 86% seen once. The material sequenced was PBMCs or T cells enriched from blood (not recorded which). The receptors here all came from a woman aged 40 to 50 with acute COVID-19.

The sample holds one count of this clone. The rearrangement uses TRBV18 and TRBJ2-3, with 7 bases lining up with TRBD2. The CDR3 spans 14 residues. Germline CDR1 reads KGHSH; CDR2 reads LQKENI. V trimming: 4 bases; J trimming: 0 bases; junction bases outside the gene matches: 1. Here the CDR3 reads CASSRDYSTDTQYF. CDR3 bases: TGTGCCAGCTCACGGGACTACAGCACAGATACGCAGTATTTT.

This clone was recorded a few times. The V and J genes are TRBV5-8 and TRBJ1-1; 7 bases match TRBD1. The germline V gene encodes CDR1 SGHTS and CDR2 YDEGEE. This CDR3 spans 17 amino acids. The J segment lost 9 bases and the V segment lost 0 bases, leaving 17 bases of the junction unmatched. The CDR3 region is CASSLGEGARLTPQAFF. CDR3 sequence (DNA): TGTGCCAGCAGCTTGGGAGAGGGGGCAAGACTAACGCCCCAAGCTTTCTTT.

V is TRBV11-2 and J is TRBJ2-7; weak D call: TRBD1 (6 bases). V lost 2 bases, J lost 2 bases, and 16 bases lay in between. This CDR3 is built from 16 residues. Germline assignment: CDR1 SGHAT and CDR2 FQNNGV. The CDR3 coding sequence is TGTGCCAGCAGCTTACAGGCCTGGACAGAGACCTACGAGCAGTACTTC. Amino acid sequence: CASSLQAWTETYEQYF.

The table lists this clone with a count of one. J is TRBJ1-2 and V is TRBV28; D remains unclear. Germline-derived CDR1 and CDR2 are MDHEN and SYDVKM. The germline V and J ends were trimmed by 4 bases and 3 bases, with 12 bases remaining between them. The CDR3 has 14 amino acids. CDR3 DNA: TGTGCCAGCAGTTCCTTCGGAGAGGACTATGGCTACACCTTC. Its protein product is CASSSFGEDYGYTF.

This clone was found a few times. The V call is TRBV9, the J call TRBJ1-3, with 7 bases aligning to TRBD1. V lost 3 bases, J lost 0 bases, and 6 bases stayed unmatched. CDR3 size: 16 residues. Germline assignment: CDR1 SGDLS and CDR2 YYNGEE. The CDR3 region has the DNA TGTGCCAGCAGCGCCAGGGACAGATACTCTGGAAACACCATATATTTT. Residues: CASSARDRYSGNTIYF.

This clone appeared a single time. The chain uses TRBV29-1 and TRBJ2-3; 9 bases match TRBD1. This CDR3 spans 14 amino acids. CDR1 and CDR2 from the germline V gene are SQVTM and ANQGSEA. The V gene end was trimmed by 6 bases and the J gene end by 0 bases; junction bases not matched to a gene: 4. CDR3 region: CSVGQGHSTDTQYF. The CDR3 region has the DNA TGCAGCGTCGGACAGGGGCATAGCACAGATACGCAGTATTTT.

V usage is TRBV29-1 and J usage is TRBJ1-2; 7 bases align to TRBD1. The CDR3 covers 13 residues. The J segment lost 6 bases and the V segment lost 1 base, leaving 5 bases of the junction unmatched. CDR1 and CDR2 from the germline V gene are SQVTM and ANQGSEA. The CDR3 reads CSVEVGTVHGYTF. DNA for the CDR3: TGCAGCGTTGAAGTCGGGACAGTCCATGGCTACACCTTC.

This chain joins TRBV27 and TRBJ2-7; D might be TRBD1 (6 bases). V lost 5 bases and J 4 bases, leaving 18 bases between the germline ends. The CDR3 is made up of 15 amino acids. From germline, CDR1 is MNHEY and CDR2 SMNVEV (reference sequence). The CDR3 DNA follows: TGTGCCAGCAGTCCCGGACAGTCGTACCCGTACGAGCAGTACTTC. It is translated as CASSPGQSYPYEQYF.

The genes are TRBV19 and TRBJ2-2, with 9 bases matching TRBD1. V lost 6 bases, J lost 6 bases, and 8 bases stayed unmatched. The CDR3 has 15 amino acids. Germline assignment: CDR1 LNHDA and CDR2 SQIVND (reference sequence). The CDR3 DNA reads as TGTGCCAGTAGGTCGGGACAGGGTGTTCCCGGGGAGCTGTTTTTT. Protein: CASRSGQGVPGELFF.

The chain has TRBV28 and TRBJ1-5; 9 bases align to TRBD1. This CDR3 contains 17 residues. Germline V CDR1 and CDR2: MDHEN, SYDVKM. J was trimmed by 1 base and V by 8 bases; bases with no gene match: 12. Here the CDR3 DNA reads TGTGCCAGCGCACCCGACAGGGGGGGAAGGAGCAATCAGCCCCAGCATTTT. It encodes CASAPDRGGRSNQPQHF.

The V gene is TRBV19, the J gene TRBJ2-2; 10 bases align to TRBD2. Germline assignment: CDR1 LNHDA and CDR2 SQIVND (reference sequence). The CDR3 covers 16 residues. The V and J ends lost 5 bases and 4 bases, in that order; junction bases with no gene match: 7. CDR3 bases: TGTGCCAGTAGTCTGGCTAGCGGGAGATCCACCGGGGAGCTGTTTTTT. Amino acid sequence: CASSLASGRSTGELFF.

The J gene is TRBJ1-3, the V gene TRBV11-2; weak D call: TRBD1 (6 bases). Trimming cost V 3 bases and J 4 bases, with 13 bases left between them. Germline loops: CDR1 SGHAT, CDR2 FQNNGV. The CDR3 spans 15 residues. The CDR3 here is CASSFDRTAGNTIYF. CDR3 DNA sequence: TGTGCCAGCAGCTTTGACAGGACAGCCGGAAACACCATATATTTT.

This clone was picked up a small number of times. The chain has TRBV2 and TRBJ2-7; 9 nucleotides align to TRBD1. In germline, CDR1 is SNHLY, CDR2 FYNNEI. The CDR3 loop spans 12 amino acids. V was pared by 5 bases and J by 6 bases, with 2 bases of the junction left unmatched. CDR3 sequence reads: CASSLGQGEQYF. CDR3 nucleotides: TGTGCCAGCAGTTTGGGACAGGGCGAGCAGTACTTC.

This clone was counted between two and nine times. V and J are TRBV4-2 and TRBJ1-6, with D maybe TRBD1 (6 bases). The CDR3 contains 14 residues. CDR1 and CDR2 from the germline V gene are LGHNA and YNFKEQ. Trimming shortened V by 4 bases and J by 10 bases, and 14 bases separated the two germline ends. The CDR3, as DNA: TGTGCCAGCAGCCCCTTCGGACAGAGCTCACCCCTCCACTTT. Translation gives CASSPFGQSSPLHF.

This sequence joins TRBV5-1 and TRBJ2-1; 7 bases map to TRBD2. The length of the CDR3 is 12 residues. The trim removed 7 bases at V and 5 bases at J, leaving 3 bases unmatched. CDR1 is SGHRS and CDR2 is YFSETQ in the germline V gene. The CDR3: CASGRADNEQFF. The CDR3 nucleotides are TGCGCCAGCGGGAGGGCGGACAATGAGCAGTTCTTC.

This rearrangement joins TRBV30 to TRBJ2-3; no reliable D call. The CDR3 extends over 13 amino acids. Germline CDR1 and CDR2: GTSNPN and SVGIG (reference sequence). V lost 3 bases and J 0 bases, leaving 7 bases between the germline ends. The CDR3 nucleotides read TGTGCCTGGAGCGCCGGGAGCACAGATACGCAGTATTTT. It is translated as CAWSAGSTDTQYF.

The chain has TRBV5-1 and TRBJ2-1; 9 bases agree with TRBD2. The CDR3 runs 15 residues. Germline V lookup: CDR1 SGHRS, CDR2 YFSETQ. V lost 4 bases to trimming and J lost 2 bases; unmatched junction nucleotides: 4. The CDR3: CASSILAGAYNEQFF. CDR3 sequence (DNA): TGCGCCAGCAGCATCTTAGCGGGAGCCTACAATGAGCAGTTCTTC.

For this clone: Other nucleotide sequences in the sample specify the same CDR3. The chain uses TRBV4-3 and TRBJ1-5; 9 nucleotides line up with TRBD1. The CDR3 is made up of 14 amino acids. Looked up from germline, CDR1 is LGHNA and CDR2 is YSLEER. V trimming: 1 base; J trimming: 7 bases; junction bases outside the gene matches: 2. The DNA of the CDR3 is TGCGCCAGCAGCCAAGGACAGGGGGAGCAGCCCCAGCATTTT. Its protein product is CASSQGQGEQPQHF.

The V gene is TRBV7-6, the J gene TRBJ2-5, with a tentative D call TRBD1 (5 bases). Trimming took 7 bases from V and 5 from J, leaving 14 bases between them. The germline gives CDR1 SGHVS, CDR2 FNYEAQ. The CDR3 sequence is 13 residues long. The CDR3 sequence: CASTRGFVETQYF. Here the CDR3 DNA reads TGTGCCAGCACTAGGGGCTTCGTCGAGACCCAGTACTTC.

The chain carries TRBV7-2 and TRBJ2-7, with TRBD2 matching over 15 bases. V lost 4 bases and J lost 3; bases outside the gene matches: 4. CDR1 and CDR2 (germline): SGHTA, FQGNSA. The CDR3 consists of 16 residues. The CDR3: CASSSKGLAGGYEQYF. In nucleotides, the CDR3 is TGTGCCAGCAGCTCCAAGGGACTAGCGGGGGGCTACGAGCAGTACTTC.

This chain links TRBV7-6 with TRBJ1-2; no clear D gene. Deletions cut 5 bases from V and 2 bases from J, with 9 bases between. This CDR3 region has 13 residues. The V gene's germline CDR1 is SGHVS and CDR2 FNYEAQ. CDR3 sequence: CASSPSGNYGYTF. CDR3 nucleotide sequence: TGTGCCAGCAGCCCCTCCGGGAACTATGGCTACACCTTC.

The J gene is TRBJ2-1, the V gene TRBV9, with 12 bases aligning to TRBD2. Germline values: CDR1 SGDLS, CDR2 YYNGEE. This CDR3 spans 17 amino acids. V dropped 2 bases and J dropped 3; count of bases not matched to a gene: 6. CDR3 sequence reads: CASSVGLAGGHYNEQFF. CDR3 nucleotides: TGTGCCAGCAGCGTCGGGCTAGCGGGGGGGCACTACAATGAGCAGTTCTTC.

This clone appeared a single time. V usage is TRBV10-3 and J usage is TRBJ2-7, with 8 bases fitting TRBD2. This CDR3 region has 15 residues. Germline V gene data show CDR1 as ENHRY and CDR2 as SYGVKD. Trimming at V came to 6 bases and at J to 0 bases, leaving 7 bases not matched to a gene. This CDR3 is CAISGGGTLSYEQYF. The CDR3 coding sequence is TGTGCCATCAGCGGGGGGGGGACCCTCTCCTACGAGCAGTACTTC.

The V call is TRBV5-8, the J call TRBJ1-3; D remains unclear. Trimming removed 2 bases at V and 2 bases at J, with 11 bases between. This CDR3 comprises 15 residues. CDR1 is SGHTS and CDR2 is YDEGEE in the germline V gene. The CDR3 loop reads CASSFPSLAGNTIYF. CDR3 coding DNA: TGTGCCAGCAGCTTTCCGTCTTTAGCTGGAAACACCATATATTTT.

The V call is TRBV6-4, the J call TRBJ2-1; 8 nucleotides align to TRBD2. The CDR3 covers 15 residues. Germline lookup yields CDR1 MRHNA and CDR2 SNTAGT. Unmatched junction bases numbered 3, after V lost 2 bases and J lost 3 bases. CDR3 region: CASSDSSGDYNEQFF. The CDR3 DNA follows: TGTGCCAGCAGTGACAGTAGCGGGGACTACAATGAGCAGTTCTTC.

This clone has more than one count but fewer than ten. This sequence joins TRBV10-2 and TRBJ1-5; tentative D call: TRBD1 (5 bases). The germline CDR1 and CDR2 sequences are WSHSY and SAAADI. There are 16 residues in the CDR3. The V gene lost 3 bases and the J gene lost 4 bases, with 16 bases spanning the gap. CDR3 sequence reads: CASSEWVVAGNQPQHF. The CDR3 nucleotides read TGCGCCAGCAGTGAATGGGTCGTCGCAGGGAATCAGCCCCAGCATTTT.

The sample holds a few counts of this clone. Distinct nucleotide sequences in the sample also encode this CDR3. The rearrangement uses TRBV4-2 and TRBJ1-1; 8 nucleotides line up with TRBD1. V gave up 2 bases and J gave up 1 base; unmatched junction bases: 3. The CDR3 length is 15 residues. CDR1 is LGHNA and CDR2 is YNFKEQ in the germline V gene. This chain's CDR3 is CASSQYRGRNTEAFF. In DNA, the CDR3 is TGTGCCAGCAGCCAATACAGGGGGAGGAACACTGAAGCTTTCTTT.

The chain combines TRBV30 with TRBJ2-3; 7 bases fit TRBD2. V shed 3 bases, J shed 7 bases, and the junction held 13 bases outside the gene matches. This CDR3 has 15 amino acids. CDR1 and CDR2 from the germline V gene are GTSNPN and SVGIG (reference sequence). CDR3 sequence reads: CAWRPWEGRGHTQYF. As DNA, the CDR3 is TGTGCCTGGAGACCCTGGGAGGGGAGGGGCCATACGCAGTATTTT.

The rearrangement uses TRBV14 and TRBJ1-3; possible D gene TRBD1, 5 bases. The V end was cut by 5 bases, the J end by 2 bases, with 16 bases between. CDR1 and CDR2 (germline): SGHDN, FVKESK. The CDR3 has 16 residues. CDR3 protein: CASSLRGGSAGNTIYF. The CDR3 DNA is TGTGCCAGCAGCTTACGCGGGGGGAGCGCTGGAAACACCATATATTTT.

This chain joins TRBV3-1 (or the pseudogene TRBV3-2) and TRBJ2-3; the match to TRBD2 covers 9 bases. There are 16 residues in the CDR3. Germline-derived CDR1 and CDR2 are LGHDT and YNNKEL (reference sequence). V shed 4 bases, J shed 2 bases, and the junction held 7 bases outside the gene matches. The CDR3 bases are TGTGCCAGCAGCCTTAGCGGGGGCCCTATCACAGATACGCAGTATTTT. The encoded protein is CASSLSGGPITDTQYF.

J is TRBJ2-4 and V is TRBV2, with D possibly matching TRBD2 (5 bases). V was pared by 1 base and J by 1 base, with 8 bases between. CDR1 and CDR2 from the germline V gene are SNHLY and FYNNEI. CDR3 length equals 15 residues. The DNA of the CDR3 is TGTGCCAGCAGTGAAGGGGAGAGGGCCAAAAACATTCAGTACTTC. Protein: CASSEGERAKNIQYF. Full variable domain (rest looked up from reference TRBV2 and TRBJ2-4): EPEVTQTPSHQVTQMGQEVILRCVPISNHLYFYWYRQILGQKVEFLVSFYNNEISEKSEIFDDQFSVERPDGSNFTLKIRSTKLEDSAMYFCASSEGERAKNIQYFGAGTRLSVL.

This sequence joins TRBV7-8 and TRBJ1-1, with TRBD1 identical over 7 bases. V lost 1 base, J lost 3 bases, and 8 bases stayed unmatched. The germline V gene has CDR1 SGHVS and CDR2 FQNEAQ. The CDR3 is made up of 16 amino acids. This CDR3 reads CASSLVFGQVDTEAFF. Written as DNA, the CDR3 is TGTGCCAGCAGCTTAGTTTTTGGACAGGTTGACACTGAAGCTTTCTTT.